The clone carrying this TCR beta chain has a count of ten or more. What it recognizes is unknown. These data originate in a study of CD8+CD57+ T cells in acquired aplastic anemia. About the study: Sorting CD4+ and CD8+ cells gave DNA averaging around 3 ug. Notes on the study in general: Patients and controls had CD8+ Simpson's diversity values that were not significantly distinct. The same twenty-nine CD8+ CDR3 sequences occurred in patients and in controls.

Using genomic DNA as the template, TCR beta VDJ and CDR3 profiling was carried out. TCRdb independently ran MiXCR on the reads; one entry per CDR3 protein. The sample comprises about 150,000 distinct CDR3 sequences, less than 60% of which are singletons, and roughly 12% rests with the top ten. Patients who underwent sequencing had shown CD8+CD57+ cell expansion by flow cytometry. Per the germline V gene, CDR1 is WSHSY and CDR2 is SAAADI. V lost 4 bases to trimming and J lost 1 base; unmatched junction nucleotides: 3. This CDR3 spans 14 amino acids. The receptor comes from a human donor with aplastic anemia. The rearrangement uses TRBV10-2 and TRBJ2-7, with TRBD1 matching over 8 bases. Sequencing used sorted CD4+, CD8+, or CD8+CD57+ T cells (not recorded which) from PBMCs. This CDR3 is CASSVRQGSYEQYF. The DNA for the CDR3 is TGCGCCAGCAGTGTCAGACAGGGGTCCTACGAGCAGTACTTC.